This T cell receptor beta chain was sequenced during a study of breast tumors, draining lymph nodes, adjacent tissues. The study, taken as a whole, reports: Compared with lymph nodes, tumors were less diverse; compared with nontumor tissue, more. Luminal-like breast cancer showed significantly higher tumor–nontumor repertoire similarity than basal-like.

TCRdb ran MiXCR on the multiplex PCR reads and lists one entry per CDR3 protein. The data show some 230,000 distinct CDR3 sequences, with less than 40% seen just once and approximately 3.6% held by the top ten. At least ten counts were recorded for this clonotype. As yet, its antigen is unknown. V was trimmed by 5 bases and J by 12 bases, leaving 17 bases between them. The CDR3 runs 13 residues. CDR1 and CDR2 (germline): SGHVS, FQNEAQ. Axillary draining lymph nodes of breast cancer patients supplied the node samples. V gene TRBV7-8 combines with J gene TRBJ2-1; the D is unclear. The sequence was collected from a female donor with breast cancer. Some clones in this sample may be carry-over from other donors' samples. Sequencing was done on a sample of axillary lymph node tissue. The CDR3 loop is CASSATEFDGQFF. The CDR3 region has the DNA TGTGCCAGCAGCGCCACGGAGTTTGACGGGCAGTTCTTC.